Sequencing of this TCR beta chain was carried out in a study of blood T cell repertoires in COVID-19. In its sample, this clone was seen a few times. Germline CDR1 and CDR2: ENHRY and SYGVKD. The ends lost 7 bases at V and 0 bases at J; junction bases unmatched: 9. The CDR3 loop spans 16 amino acids. The assay was immunoSEQ multiplex PCR, and TCRdb's table has in-frame clones only and misses some. The table lists a few hundred thousand clones, approximately 90% of them singletons. The origin of this receptor is a woman in her 30s who had recovered from COVID-19. The chain has TRBV10-3 and TRBJ1-3, with 7 bases fitting TRBD1. Sequencing input: PBMCs or T cells enriched from blood (not recorded which). CDR3 sequence reads: CAIKATGPSSGNTIYF. The CDR3 DNA reads as TGTGCCATCAAAGCGACAGGGCCAAGCTCTGGAAACACCATATATTTT.